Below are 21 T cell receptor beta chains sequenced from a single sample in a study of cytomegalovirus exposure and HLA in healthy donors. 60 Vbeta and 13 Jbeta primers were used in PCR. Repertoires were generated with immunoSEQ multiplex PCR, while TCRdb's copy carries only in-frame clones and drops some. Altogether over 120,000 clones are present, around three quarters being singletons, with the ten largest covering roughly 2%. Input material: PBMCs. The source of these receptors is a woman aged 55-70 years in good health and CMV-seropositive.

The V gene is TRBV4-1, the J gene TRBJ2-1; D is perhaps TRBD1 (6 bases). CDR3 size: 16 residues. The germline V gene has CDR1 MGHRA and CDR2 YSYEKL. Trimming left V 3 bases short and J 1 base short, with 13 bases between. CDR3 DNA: TGCGCCAGCAGCCAGGCCGGGACACCGTCCTACAATGAGCAGTTCTTC. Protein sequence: CASSQAGTPSYNEQFF.

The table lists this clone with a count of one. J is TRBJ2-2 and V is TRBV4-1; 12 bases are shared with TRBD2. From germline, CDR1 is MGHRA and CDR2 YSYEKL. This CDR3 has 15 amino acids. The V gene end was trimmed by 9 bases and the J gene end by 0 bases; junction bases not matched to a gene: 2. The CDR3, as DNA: TGCGCCAGTGGGACTAGCGGGTCGAACACCGGGGAGCTGTTTTTT. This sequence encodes CASGTSGSNTGELFF.

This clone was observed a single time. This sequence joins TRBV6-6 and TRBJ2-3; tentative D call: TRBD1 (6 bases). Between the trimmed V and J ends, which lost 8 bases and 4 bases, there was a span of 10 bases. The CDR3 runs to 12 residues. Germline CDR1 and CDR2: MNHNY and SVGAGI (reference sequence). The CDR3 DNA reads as TGTGCCAGCCGTAAGGGGGCAGATACGCAGTATTTT. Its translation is CASRKGADTQYF.

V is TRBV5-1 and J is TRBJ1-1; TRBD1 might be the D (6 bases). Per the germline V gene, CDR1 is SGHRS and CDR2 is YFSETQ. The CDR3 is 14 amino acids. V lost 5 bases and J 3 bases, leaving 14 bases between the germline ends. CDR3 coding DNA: TGCGCCAGCAGGGCGAGCAAGGGGGACACTGAAGCTTTCTTT. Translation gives CASRASKGDTEAFF.

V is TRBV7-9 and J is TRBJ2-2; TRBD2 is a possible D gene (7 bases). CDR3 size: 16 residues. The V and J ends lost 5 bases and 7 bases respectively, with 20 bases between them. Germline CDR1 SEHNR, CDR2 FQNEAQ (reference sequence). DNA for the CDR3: TGTGCCAGCAGCCGTCCGGGGGGCGAATTTCACGGGGAGCTGTTTTTT. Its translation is CASSRPGGEFHGELFF.

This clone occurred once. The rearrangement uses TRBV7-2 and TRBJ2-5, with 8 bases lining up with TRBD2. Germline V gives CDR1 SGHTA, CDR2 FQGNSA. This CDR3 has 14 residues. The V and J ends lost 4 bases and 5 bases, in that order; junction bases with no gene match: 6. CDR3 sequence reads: CASSSVGRGETQYF. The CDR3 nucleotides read TGTGCCAGCAGCTCAGTCGGGAGGGGCGAGACCCAGTACTTC.

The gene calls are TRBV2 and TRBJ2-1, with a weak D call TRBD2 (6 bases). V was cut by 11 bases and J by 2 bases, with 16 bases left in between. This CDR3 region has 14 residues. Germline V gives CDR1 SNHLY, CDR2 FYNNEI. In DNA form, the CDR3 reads TGTGCCTCGCGGGGCAGGGAGACCTACAATGAGCAGTTCTTC. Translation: CASRGRETYNEQFF.

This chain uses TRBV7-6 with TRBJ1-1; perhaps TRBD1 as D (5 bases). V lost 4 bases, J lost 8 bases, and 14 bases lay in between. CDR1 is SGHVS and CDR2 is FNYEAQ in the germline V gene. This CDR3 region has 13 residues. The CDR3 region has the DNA TGTGCCAGCAGCTCCAGACCCCAGGGAGAAGCTTTCTTT. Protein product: CASSSRPQGEAFF.

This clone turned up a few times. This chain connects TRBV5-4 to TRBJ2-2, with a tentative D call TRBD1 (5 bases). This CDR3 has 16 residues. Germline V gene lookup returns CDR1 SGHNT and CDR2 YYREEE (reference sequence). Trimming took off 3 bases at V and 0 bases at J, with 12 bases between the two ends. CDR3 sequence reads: CASSSVGPTNTGELFF. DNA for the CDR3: TGTGCCAGCAGCTCTGTGGGGCCTACGAACACCGGGGAGCTGTTTTTT.

CDR3 DNA sequence: TGTGCCAGCAGGAACGGGGTGACGAATGAAAAACTGTTTTTT. Translating gives CASRNGVTNEKLFF. The chain joins TRBV5-4 to TRBJ1-4; D uncertain. Deletions cut 5 bases from V and 5 bases from J, with 13 bases between. This CDR3 comprises 14 residues. Germline V gene lookup returns CDR1 SGHNT and CDR2 YYREEE (reference sequence).

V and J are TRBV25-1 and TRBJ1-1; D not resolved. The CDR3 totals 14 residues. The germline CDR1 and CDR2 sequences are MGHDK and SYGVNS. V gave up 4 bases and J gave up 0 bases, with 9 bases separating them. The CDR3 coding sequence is TGTGCCAGCAGTGCGGGTACCATGAACACTGAAGCTTTCTTT. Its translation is CASSAGTMNTEAFF.

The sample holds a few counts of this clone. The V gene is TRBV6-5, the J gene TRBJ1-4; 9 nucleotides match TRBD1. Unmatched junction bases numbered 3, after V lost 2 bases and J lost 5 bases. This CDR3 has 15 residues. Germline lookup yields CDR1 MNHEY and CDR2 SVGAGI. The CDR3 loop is CASSYRGQGNEKLFF. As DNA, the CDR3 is TGTGCCAGCAGTTACCGCGGACAGGGGAATGAAAAACTGTTTTTT.

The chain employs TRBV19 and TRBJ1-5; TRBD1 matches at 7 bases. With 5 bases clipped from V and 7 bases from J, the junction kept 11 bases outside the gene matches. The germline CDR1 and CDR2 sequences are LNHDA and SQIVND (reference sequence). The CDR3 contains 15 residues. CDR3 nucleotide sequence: TGTGCCAGTAGTCCCACAGGGGCAAATCGCCAGCCCCAGCATTTT. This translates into CASSPTGANRQPQHF.

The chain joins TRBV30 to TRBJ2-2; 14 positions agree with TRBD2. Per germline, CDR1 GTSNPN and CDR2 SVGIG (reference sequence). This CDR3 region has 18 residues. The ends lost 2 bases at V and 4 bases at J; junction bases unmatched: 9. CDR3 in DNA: TGTGCCTGGAGTACACCGGGACTAGCGGGAGTGGTCACCGGGGAGCTGTTTTTT. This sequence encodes CAWSTPGLAGVVTGELFF.

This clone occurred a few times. CDR3 DNA: TGTGCCAGCAGCTCCGGGACTAGCGGGAGTAATTACGAGCAGTACTTC. Residues: CASSSGTSGSNYEQYF. The rearrangement links TRBV2 to TRBJ2-7; 14 nucleotides align to TRBD2. The CDR3 extends over 16 amino acids. Germline loops: CDR1 SNHLY, CDR2 FYNNEI. V trimming: 6 bases; J trimming: 4 bases; junction bases outside the gene matches: 8.

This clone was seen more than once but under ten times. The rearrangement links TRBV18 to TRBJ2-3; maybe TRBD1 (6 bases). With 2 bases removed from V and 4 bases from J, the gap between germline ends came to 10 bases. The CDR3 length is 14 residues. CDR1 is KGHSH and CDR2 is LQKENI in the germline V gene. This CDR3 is CASSPGGGPDTQYF. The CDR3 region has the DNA TGTGCCAGCTCACCAGGGGGCGGCCCAGATACGCAGTATTTT.

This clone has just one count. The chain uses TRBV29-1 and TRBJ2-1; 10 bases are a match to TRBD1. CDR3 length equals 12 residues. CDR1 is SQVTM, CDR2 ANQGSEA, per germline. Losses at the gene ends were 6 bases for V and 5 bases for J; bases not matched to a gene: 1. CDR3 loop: CSVGQGNNEQFF. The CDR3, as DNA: TGCAGCGTGGGACAGGGGAACAATGAGCAGTTCTTC.

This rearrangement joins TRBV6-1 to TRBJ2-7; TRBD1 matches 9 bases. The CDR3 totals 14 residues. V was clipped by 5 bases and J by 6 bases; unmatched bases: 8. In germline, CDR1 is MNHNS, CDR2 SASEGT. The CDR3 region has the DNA TGTGCCAGCAGTTCCGGGACAGGGTACTCCGAGCAGTACTTC. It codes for CASSSGTGYSEQYF.

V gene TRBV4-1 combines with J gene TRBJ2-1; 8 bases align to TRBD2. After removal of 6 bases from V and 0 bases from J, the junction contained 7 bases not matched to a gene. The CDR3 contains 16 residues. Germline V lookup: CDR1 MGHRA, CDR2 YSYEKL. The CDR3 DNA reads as TGCGCCAGCAGGGATACTAGCGGAAGCTCCTACAATGAGCAGTTCTTC. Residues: CASRDTSGSSYNEQFF.

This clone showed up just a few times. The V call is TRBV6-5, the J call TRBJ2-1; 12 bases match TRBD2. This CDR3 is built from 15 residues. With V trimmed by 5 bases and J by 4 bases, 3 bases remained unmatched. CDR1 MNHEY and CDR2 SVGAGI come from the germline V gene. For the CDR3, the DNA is TGTGCCAGCAGTAAACTAGCGGGAGGTTACAATGAGCAGTTCTTC. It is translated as CASSKLAGGYNEQFF.

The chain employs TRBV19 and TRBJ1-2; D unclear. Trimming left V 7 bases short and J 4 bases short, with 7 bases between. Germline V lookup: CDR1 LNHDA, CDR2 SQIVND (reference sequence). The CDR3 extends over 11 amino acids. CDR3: CASTNTYGYTF. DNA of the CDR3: TGTGCCAGTACCAACACCTATGGCTACACCTTC.